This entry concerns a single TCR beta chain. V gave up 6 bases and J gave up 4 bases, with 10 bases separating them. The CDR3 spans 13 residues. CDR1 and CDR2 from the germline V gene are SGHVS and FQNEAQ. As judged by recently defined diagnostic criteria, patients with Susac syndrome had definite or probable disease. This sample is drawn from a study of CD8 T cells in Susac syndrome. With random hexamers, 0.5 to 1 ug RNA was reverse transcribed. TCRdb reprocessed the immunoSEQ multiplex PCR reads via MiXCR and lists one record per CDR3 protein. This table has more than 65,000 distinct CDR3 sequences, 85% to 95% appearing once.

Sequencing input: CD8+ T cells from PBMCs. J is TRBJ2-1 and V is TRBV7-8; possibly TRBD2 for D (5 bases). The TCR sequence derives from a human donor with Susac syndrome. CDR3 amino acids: CASSPDWYNEQFF. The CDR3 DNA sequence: TGTGCCAGCAGTCCGGACTGGTACAATGAGCAGTTCTTC.